The clone carrying this T cell receptor (beta chain) was counted only a few times. This sample stems from a study of response to subunit inactivated influenza vaccine. TCRdb reanalysed the RT-PCR reads using MiXCR and keeps one entry per CDR3 protein. The data hold 750,000 to 850,000 distinct CDR3 sequences, with approximately 18% observed a single time. The V end lost 0 bases, the J end lost 6 bases, and 5 bases lay between the germline ends. The CDR3 length is 13 residues. Germline V gives CDR1 KGHDR, CDR2 SFDVKD. V usage is TRBV24-1 and J usage is TRBJ2-1; weak D call: TRBD1 (5 bases). This sequence was found in a man aged 50-60 years who received an inactivated influenza vaccine. Sequenced here: PBMCs from blood, sampled around 5 days after vaccination. The CDR3 sequence is CATSDLDSNEQFF. The DNA of the CDR3 is TGTGCCACCAGTGATTTGGACAGCAATGAGCAGTTCTTC.